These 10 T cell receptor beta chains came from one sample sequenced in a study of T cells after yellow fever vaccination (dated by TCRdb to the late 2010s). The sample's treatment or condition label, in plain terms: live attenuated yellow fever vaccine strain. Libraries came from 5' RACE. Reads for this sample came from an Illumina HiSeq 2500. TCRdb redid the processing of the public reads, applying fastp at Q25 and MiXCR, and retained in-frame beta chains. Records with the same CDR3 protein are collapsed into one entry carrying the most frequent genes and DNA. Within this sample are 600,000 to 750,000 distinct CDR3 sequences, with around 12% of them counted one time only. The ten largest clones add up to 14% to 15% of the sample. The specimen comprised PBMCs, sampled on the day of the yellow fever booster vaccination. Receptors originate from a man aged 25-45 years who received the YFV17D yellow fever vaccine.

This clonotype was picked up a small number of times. CDR3 nucleotides: TGTGCCAGCAGTTCCCGTACTAGCGGGAGGACCTACAATGAGCAGTTCTTC. Protein: CASSSRTSGRTYNEQFF. The gene calls are TRBV12-3 or TRBV12-4 and TRBJ2-1, with TRBD2 matching over 12 bases. V lost 4 bases and J lost 2; bases outside the gene matches: 6. The CDR3 is 17 residues long.

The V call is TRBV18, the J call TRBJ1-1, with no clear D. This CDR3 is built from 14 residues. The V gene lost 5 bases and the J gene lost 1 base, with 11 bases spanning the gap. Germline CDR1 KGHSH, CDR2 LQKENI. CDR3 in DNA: TGTGCCAGCTCAGACGATGTACCGAACACTGAAGCTTTCTTT. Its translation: CASSDDVPNTEAFF.

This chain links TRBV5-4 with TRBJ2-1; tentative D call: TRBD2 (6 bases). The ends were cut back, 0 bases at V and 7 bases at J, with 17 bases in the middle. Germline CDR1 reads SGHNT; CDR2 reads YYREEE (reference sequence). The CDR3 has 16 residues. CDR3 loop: CASSLGAPAGANEQFF. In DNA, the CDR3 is TGTGCCAGCAGCTTGGGGGCCCCAGCGGGTGCGAATGAGCAGTTCTTC.

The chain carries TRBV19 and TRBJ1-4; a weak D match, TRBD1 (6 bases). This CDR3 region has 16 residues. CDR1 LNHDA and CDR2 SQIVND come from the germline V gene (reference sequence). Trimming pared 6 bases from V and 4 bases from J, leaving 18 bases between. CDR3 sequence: CASRDRNRDGNEKLFF. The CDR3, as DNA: TGTGCCAGTAGAGACCGCAACAGGGATGGTAATGAAAAACTGTTTTTT.

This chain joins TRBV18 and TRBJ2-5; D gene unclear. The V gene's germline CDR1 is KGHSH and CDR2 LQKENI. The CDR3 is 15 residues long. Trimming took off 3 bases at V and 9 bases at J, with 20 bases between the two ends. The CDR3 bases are TGTGCCAGCTCACCCCCGGGCCAGTTGAATAGAGCCCAGTACTTC. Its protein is CASSPPGQLNRAQYF.

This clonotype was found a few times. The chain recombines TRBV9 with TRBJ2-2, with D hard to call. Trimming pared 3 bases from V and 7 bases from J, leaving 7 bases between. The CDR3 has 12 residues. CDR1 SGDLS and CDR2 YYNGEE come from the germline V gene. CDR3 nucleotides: TGTGCCAGCAGCGCGGGCCTCGGGGAGCTGTTTTTT. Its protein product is CASSAGLGELFF.

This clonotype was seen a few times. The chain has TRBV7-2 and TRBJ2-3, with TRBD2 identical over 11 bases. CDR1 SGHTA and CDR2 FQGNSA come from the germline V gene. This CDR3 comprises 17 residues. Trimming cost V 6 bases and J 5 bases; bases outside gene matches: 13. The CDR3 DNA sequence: TGTGCCAGCAGAATTAGAGGGCCTAGCGGGAGGATAGATACGCAGTATTTT. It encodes CASRIRGPSGRIDTQYF.

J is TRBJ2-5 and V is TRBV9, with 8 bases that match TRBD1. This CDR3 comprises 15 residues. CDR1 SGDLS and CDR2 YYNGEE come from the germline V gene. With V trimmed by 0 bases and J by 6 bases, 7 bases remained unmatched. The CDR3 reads CASSVDGTGGKTQYF. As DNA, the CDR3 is TGTGCCAGCAGCGTAGACGGGACAGGCGGGAAGACCCAGTACTTC.

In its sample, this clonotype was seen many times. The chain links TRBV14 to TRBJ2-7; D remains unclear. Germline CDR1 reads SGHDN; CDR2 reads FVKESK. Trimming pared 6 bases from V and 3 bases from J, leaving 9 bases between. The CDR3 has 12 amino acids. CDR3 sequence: CASSPSDYEQYF. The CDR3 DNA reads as TGTGCCAGCAGTCCGTCCGACTACGAGCAGTACTTC.

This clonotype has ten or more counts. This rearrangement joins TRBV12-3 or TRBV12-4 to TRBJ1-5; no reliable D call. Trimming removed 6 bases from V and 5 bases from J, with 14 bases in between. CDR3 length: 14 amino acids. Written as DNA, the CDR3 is TGTGCCAGCAGCCTAGACGGGGTAGATCAGCCCCAGCATTTT. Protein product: CASSLDGVDQPQHF.